This T cell receptor beta chain was sequenced for a study of blood T cell repertoires in COVID-19. Looking at the study overall: PBMCs, B-cell-depleted T cells, or T cells were the source of the cDNA or gDNA that made up the material.

Here immunoSEQ multiplex PCR was the method, and the copy in TCRdb shows in-frame clones only, minus some. The sample holds more than 350,000 clones, around 87% seen once. Cohorts were determined from participant-reported clinical history. Among Cohort 3 donors, those recovered had two negative PCRs, clearance, or symptom resolution. The germline gives CDR1 ENHRY, CDR2 SYGVKD. V was shortened by 0 bases and J by 4 bases, with 17 bases between the two germline ends. The length of the CDR3 is 17 residues. The rearrangement links TRBV10-3 to TRBJ2-3; possibly TRBD1 for D (6 bases). What was sequenced was PBMCs or T cells enriched from blood (not recorded which). This TCR came from a man younger than 30 who had recovered from COVID-19. DNA for the CDR3: TGTGCCATCAGTGAGTCGGGCGGCAGGGGTTCCGCAGATACGCAGTATTTT. Translating gives CAISESGGRGSADTQYF.